The 12 T cell receptor beta chains below come from one sample, sequenced in a study of Graves' ophthalmopathy and Graves' hyperthyroidism. RNA transcripts yielded amplified TCR beta CDR3 regions. HTBI-primed first-round RT-PCR preceded second-round multiplex PCR. TCRdb itself ran the multiplex PCR reads through MiXCR, one entry per CDR3 protein. The repertoire holds about 400,000 distinct CDR3 sequences, with about 21% as singletons. The sample was peripheral blood. The receptors stem from a woman under 30 with stable Graves' hyperthyroidism.

A word on this clonotype: A read error may explain this, as a much larger clone is one base away. V usage is TRBV20-1 and J usage is TRBJ2-7; D is ambiguous. The DNA matches TRBJ2-5 better at its end, which makes the J call doubtful. The CDR3 has 12 residues. Per the germline V gene, CDR1 is DFQATT and CDR2 is SNEGSKA (reference sequence). The CDR3 DNA follows: TGCAGTGCTGGTTTTCAGGAAGAGACCCAGTACTTC. It translates to CSAGFQEETQYF.

Ten or more counts support this clonotype. This sequence joins TRBV10-3 and TRBJ1-2; D not resolved. Germline V CDR1 and CDR2: ENHRY, SYGVKD. The CDR3 is 13 residues long. V lost 8 bases to trimming and J lost 3 bases, with 13 bases between them. CDR3 amino acids: CAILTETDYGYTF. The CDR3 bases are TGTGCCATCTTAACAGAGACCGACTATGGCTACACCTTC.

This clonotype was recorded many times. The DNA for the CDR3 is TGTGCCAGCAGCCCAGGGGGTATCGGCTATGGCTACACCTTC. Encoded protein: CASSPGGIGYGYTF. The V and J genes are TRBV9 and TRBJ1-2; 7 positions match TRBD1. CDR3 length: 14 residues. Germline loops: CDR1 SGDLS, CDR2 YYNGEE. J gave up 4 bases and V 4 bases, and 7 bases lay outside the gene matches.

This chain links TRBV7-2 with TRBJ2-5; the match to TRBD2 covers 7 bases. With 7 bases clipped from V and 3 bases from J, the junction kept 11 bases outside the gene matches. CDR3 size: 15 residues. Germline V gene sequence: CDR1 SGHTA, CDR2 FQGNSA. CDR3 protein: CASTSPRLAEETQYF. The CDR3 DNA is TGTGCCAGCACCTCGCCCCGGCTAGCGGAAGAGACCCAGTACTTC.

The chain employs TRBV12-3 or TRBV12-4 and TRBJ1-5, with 11 positions matching TRBD1. The trim removed 1 base at V and 2 bases at J, leaving 4 bases unmatched. CDR3 length: 17 amino acids. In nucleotides, the CDR3 is TGTGCCAGCAGTTTAGGGACAGGGGGCGTGGGCAATCAGCCCCAGCATTTT. It specifies CASSLGTGGVGNQPQHF.

This clonotype was seen at least ten times. This chain connects TRBV20-1 to TRBJ1-1; no clear D. Germline CDR1 and CDR2: DFQATT and SNEGSKA (reference sequence). Trimming removed 0 bases at V and 0 bases at J, with 11 bases between. The CDR3 runs to 15 residues. The CDR3 DNA is TGCAGTGCTAGAGATTTCGGGCGGCTGAACACTGAAGCTTTCTTT. Amino acids: CSARDFGRLNTEAFF.

This clonotype has at least ten counts. This sequence joins TRBV5-5 and TRBJ1-2; TRBD1 might be the D (5 bases). The germline V gene encodes CDR1 SGHKS and CDR2 YYEKEE (reference sequence). Trimming removed 3 bases from V and 6 bases from J, with 18 bases in between. The CDR3 runs 15 residues. CDR3 residues: CASSSLADSQNGYTF. CDR3 nucleotides: TGTGCCAGCAGCTCTCTCGCCGACAGCCAGAATGGCTACACCTTC.

This clonotype has just one count. The chain links TRBV28 to TRBJ1-1; 8 bases are shared with TRBD1. The CDR3 covers 14 residues. Germline assignment: CDR1 MDHEN and CDR2 SYDVKM. J was trimmed by 4 bases and V by 6 bases; bases with no gene match: 7. The CDR3 spells CASRLDREGTEAFF. DNA for the CDR3: TGTGCCAGCAGATTGGACAGGGAGGGCACTGAAGCTTTCTTT.

V is TRBV30 and J is TRBJ2-5; D is perhaps TRBD2 (7 bases). V lost 4 bases to trimming and J lost 4 bases, with 19 bases between them. Germline V gives CDR1 GTSNPN, CDR2 SVGIG (reference sequence). The CDR3 spans 15 residues. This CDR3 is CAWKGGGSSRETQYF. In DNA form, the CDR3 reads TGTGCCTGGAAGGGGGGCGGGAGTAGTCGAGAGACCCAGTACTTC.

This clonotype was picked up a small number of times. The chain carries TRBV12-3 or TRBV12-4 and TRBJ2-5; 10 nucleotides agree with TRBD1. The junction had 11 bases not matched to a gene; V was cut back by 7 bases and J by 3 bases. CDR3 size: 16 residues. The CDR3 coding sequence is TGTGCCAGCACTTACACGACCGGGACAGGGGAAGAGACCCAGTACTTC. It specifies CASTYTTGTGEETQYF.

This clonotype was counted a few times. The rearrangement uses TRBV18 and TRBJ1-6, with D maybe TRBD1 (5 bases). Germline V gives CDR1 KGHSH, CDR2 LQKENI. This CDR3 comprises 16 residues. V was clipped by 3 bases and J by 5 bases, with 14 bases between them. CDR3 residues: CASSPSRAPNNSPLHF. DNA for the CDR3: TGTGCCAGCTCACCGTCCAGGGCACCCAATAATTCACCCCTCCACTTT. Combining the CDR3 with reference TRBV18 and TRBJ1-6 gives the whole variable domain NAGVMQNPRHLVRRRGQEARLRCSPMKGHSHVYWYRQLPEEGLKFMVYLQKENIIDESGMPKERFSAEFPKEGPSILRIQQVVRGDSAAYFCASSPSRAPNNSPLHFGNGTRLTVT.

This chain joins TRBV19 and TRBJ1-2; D gene ambiguous. This CDR3 is built from 14 residues. CDR1 is LNHDA, CDR2 SQIVND, per germline (reference sequence). V lost 1 base, J lost 0 bases, and 6 bases lay in between. The CDR3 protein is CASSIAPANYGYTF. The CDR3 region has the DNA TGTGCCAGTAGTATAGCCCCGGCTAACTATGGCTACACCTTC.